The source of this TCR beta chain is a study of cytomegalovirus exposure and HLA in healthy donors. The primer mix had 60 Vbeta and 13 Jbeta primers. Sequencing used immunoSEQ multiplex PCR; TCRdb keeps in-frame clones, though not all of them. The table lists approximately 130,000 clones, 81% of them singletons. Overall study results and limits: Three chains linked to CMV were shown in vitro to be specific for CMV antigens. Researchers reported from a later analysis that most CMV-associated TCR beta chains appeared HLA-restricted. V- and J-gene trimming of TCR beta was linked (in a later analysis) to a missense DCLRE1C variant.

This clone was counted a few times. What it binds is not known. Germline V CDR1 and CDR2: SGHDT, YYEEEE. V lost 3 bases, J lost 3 bases, and 7 bases stayed unmatched. The CDR3 has 15 residues. The sample was PBMCs. The sequence derives from a woman between 40 and 50 years old in good health and CMV-seropositive. The chain carries TRBV5-6 and TRBJ2-7, with 9 bases lining up with TRBD1. CDR3 sequence: CASSSRDRVGYEQYF. The CDR3 DNA is TGTGCCAGCAGCTCCAGGGACAGGGTTGGCTACGAGCAGTACTTC.